These 6 T cell receptor beta chains share one sample of origin, sequenced in a study of cytomegalovirus exposure and HLA in healthy donors. Primers for the PCR totalled 60 Vbeta and 13 Jbeta. The protocol was immunoSEQ multiplex PCR, while the TCRdb copy is restricted to in-frame clones and leaves out a portion. The sample carries 90,000 or so clones, approximately 80% recorded once. Sequencing input: PBMCs. The receptors here all came from a man in his thirties or forties in good health and CMV-seropositive.

The genes are TRBV5-5 and TRBJ2-7; TRBD2 matches 9 bases. CDR3 length: 14 residues. Germline V CDR1 and CDR2: SGHKS, YYEKEE (reference sequence). The ends lost 4 bases at V and 5 bases at J; junction bases unmatched: 7. CDR3 in DNA: TGTGCCAGCAGCCTTAGCGGGAGTGCCCACGAGCAGTACTTC. Translating gives CASSLSGSAHEQYF.

The chain uses TRBV5-4 and TRBJ2-5; 7 nucleotides match TRBD1. Germline V gene data show CDR1 as SGHNT and CDR2 as YYREEE (reference sequence). The CDR3 extends over 13 amino acids. J was trimmed by 5 bases and V by 4 bases; bases with no gene match: 5. DNA of the CDR3: TGTGCCAGCAGCGCGGACAGGTTGGAGACCCAGTACTTC. This sequence encodes CASSADRLETQYF.

The chain carries TRBV7-2 and TRBJ1-5, with 8 positions matching TRBD1. The V and J ends lost 4 bases and 2 bases, in that order; junction bases with no gene match: 10. CDR3 size: 17 residues. From germline, CDR1 is SGHTA and CDR2 FQGNSA. The CDR3 DNA reads TGTGCCAGCAGCTACTCCGGACAGGGCTGGCGCAATCAGCCCCAGCATTTT. It specifies CASSYSGQGWRNQPQHF.

The chain employs TRBV6-5 and TRBJ1-1; D not resolved. CDR1 is MNHEY and CDR2 is SVGAGI in the germline V gene. The CDR3 runs 13 residues. V was shortened by 6 bases and J by 4 bases, with 12 bases between the two germline ends. The CDR3 region is CASSRSHITEAFF. For the CDR3, the DNA is TGTGCCAGCAGCCGAAGCCATATCACTGAAGCTTTCTTT.

The CDR3 region is CASSQDRGPDSNQPQHF. In DNA, the CDR3 is TGCGCCAGCAGCCAAGATAGGGGCCCCGATAGCAATCAGCCCCAGCATTTT. This chain joins TRBV4-1 and TRBJ1-5; D may be TRBD1 (5 bases). Germline V CDR1 and CDR2: MGHRA, YSYEKL. This CDR3 spans 17 amino acids. V lost 0 bases and J 0 bases, leaving 12 bases between the germline ends.

The chain couples TRBV27 to TRBJ2-2, with 10 bases aligning to TRBD1. The CDR3 has 15 amino acids. Germline CDR1 is MNHEY and CDR2 is SMNVEV (reference sequence). J gave up 4 bases and V 6 bases, and 5 bases lay outside the gene matches. CDR3 sequence (DNA): TGTGCCAGCAGATTCGGGGACAGGGGCACCGGGGAGCTGTTTTTT. Its translation: CASRFGDRGTGELFF.